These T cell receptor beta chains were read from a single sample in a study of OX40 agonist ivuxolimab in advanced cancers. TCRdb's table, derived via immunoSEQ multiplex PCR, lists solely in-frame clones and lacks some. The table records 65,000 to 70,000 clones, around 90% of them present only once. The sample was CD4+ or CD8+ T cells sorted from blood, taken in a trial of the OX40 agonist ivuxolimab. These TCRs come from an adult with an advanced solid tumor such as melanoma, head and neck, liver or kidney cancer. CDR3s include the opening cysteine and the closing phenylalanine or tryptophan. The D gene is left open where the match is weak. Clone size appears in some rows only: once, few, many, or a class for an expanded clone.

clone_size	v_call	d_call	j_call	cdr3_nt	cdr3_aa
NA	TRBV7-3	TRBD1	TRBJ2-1	TGTGCCAGCAGCTTTAACCGGGACAGGGGGATCAATGAGCAGTTCTTC	CASSFNRDRGINEQFF
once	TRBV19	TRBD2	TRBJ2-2	TGTGCCAGCGGCCTAGCGGGAGGGAGCGGGGAGCTGTTTTTT	CASGLAGGSGELFF
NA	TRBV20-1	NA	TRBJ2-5	TGCAGTGCTAGGTGGGAGACCCAGTACTTC	CSARWETQYF
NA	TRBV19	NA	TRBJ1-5	TGTGCCAGTAGTATACGGGGATCTGGGGATCAGCCCCAGCATTTT	CASSIRGSGDQPQHF
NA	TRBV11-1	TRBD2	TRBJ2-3	TGTGCCAGCAGCTTCAGTAGCGGGAAGATGAAAGATACGCAGTATTTT	CASSFSSGKMKDTQYF
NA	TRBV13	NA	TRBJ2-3	TGTGCCAGCAGCCGAAGAATTGATACGCAGTATTTT	CASSRRIDTQYF
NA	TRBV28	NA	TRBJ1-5	TGTGCCAGCAGTAGGGATGGCAATCAGCCCCAGCATTTT	CASSRDGNQPQHF
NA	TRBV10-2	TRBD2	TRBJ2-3	TGCGCCAGCAGTGAGCGGGGGGGATCGACGCAGTATTTT	CASSERGGSTQYF
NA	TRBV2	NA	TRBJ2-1	TGTGCCAGCAGTGAAAACACTCCCTACAATGAGCAGTTCTTC	CASSENTPYNEQFF
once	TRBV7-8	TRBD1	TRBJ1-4	TGTGCCAGCGCCAGGGGGGCTAATGAAAAACTGTTTTTT	CASARGANEKLFF
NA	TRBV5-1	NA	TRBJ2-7	TGCGCCAGTTCCCTTGGGGGACGTTACGAGCAGTACTTC	CASSLGGRYEQYF
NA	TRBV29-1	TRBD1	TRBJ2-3	TGCAGCGTTGGGACAGGGACCAGCACAGATACGCAGTATTTT	CSVGTGTSTDTQYF
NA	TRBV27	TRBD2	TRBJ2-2	TGTGCCAGCAAACTAGCGGGAGAGGTCGGGGAGCTGTTTTTT	CASKLAGEVGELFF
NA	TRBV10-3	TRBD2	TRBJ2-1	TGTGCCATCAGCTCCGGGACTAGCAAGTTCTTC	CAISSGTSKFF
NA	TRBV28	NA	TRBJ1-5	TGTGCCAGCCGACCTGCCGAAACAGTTGGCAATCAGCCCCAGCATTTT	CASRPAETVGNQPQHF
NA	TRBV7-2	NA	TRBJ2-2	TGTGCCAGCAGCTCGGACGCCACGAACACCGGGGAGCTGTTTTTT	CASSSDATNTGELFF
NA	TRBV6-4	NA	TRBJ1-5	TGTGCCAGCAGTGACCCGGTCCTCGCCCGCTTAACTTATCAGCCCCAGCATTTT	CASSDPVLARLTYQPQHF
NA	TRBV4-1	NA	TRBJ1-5	TGCGCCAGCAGCCAACCCCTTCTAGGGTTTCAGCCCCAGCATTTT	CASSQPLLGFQPQHF
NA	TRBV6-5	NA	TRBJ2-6	TGTGCCACTAAAACAGGGTCTGGGGCCAACGTCCTGACTTTC	CATKTGSGANVLTF
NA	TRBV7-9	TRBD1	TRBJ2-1	TGTGCCAGCAGCGAAGCGGACAGGGGTTTCAATGAGCAGTTCTTC	CASSEADRGFNEQFF
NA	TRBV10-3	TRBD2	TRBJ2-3	TGTGCCATCAGGCCGGGACTAGCGGGAGAGCACCCTAGCACAGATACGCAGTATTTT	CAIRPGLAGEHPSTDTQYF
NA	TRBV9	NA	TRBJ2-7	TGTGCCAGCAGCGTAGTGGACGGCCCCTACGAGCAGTACTTC	CASSVVDGPYEQYF
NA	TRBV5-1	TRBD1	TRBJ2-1	TGCGCCAGCAGCTTGGACGGGACAGGGGGAATTAGCGATGAGCAGTTCTTC	CASSLDGTGGISDEQFF
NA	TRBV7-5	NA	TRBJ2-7	TGTGCCAGAAGCTTAGGAATCACGGTCTACGAGCAGTACTTC	CARSLGITVYEQYF
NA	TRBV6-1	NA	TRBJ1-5	TGTGCCAGCCACGGGATCCTCGGGAATCAGCCCCAGCATTTT	CASHGILGNQPQHF
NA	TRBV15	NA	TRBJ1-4	TGTGCCACCAGCAGGGACAGACACGCAACTAATGAAAAACTGTTTTTT	CATSRDRHATNEKLFF
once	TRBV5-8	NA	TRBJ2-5	TGTGCCAGCAGCAACCCCGGACAAAAGACCCAGTACTTC	CASSNPGQKTQYF
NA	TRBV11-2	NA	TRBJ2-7	TGTGCCAGCAGCGGTGCCGGGGTCTACGAGCAGTACTTC	CASSGAGVYEQYF
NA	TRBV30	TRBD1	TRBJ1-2	TGTGCCTGGAGTCAATGGACAGGGGGTCGCGGCTACACCTTC	CAWSQWTGGRGYTF
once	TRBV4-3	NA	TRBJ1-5	TGCGCCAGCAGCCAAGACGTGGGCAATCAGCCCCAGCATTTT	CASSQDVGNQPQHF
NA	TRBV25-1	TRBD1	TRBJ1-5	TGTGCCACCCAAAGGGGGCCCCTATATCAGCCCCAGCATTTT	CATQRGPLYQPQHF
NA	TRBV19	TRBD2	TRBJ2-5	TGTGCCAGTAGTCGGGCTAGCGGGAGGGACCGGACCCAGTACTTC	CASSRASGRDRTQYF
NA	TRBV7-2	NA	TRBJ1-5	TGTGCCAGCAGCTTACAGGGTGATCAGCCCCAGCATTTT	CASSLQGDQPQHF
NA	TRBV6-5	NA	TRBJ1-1	TGTGCCACCATAGTGGGTGGGGGGGTCACTGAAGCTTTCTTT	CATIVGGGVTEAFF
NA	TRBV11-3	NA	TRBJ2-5	TGTGCCAGCAGCTTAGGGGTGGAGACCCAGTACTTC	CASSLGVETQYF
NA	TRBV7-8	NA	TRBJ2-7	TGTGCCAGCCAATCAATCCAGGGGTACGAGCAGTACTTC	CASQSIQGYEQYF
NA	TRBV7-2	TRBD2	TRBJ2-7	TGTGCCAGCAGCTTAGTCGGGTCTAGCGGGTTGTACGAGCAGTACTTC	CASSLVGSSGLYEQYF
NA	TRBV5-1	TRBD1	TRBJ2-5	TGCGCCAGCACCTTGGTAGGGACAGGGACCCACATCAGTCAAGAGACCCAGTACTTC	CASTLVGTGTHISQETQYF
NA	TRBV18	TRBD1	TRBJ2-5	TGTGCCAGCTCACCAAACCGAAGGGACAGGGGGCAAGAGACCCAGTACTTC	CASSPNRRDRGQETQYF
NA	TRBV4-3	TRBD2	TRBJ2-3	TGCGCCAGCAGCCAGGACCTGCCGCGACTAGCGGGGCGCACAGATACGCAGTATTTT	CASSQDLPRLAGRTDTQYF